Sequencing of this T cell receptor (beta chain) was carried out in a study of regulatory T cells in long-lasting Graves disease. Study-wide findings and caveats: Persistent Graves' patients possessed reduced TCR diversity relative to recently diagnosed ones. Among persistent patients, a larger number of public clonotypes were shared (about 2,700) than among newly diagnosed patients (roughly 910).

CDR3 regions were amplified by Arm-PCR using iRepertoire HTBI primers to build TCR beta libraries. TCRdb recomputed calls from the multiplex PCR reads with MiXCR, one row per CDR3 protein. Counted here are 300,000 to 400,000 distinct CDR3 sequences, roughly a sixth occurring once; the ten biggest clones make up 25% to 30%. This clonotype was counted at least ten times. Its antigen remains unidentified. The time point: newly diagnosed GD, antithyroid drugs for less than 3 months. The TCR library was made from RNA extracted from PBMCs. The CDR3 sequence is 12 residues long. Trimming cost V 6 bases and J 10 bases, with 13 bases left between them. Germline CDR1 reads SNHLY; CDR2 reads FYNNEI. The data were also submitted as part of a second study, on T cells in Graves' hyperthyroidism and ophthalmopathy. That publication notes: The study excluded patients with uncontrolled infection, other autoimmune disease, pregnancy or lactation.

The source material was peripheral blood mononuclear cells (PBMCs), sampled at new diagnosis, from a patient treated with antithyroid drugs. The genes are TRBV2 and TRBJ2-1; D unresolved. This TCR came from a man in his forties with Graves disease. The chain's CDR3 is CASRYATQEQFF. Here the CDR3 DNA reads TGTGCCAGCAGGTATGCGACTCAAGAGCAGTTCTTC.